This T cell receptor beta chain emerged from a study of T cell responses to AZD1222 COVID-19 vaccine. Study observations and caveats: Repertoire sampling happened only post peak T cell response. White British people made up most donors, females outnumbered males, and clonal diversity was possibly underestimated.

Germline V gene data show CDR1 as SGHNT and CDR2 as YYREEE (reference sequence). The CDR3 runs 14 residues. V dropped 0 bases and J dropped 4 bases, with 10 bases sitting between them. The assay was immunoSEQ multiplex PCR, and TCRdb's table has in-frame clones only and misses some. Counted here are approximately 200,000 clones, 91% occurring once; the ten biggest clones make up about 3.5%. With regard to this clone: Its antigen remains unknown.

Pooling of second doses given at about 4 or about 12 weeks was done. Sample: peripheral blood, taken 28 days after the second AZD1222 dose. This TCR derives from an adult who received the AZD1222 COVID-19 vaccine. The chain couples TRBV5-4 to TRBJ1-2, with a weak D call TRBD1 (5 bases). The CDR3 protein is CASSLGQPTYGYTF. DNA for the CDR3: TGTGCCAGCAGCTTGGGACAGCCGACCTATGGCTACACCTTC.